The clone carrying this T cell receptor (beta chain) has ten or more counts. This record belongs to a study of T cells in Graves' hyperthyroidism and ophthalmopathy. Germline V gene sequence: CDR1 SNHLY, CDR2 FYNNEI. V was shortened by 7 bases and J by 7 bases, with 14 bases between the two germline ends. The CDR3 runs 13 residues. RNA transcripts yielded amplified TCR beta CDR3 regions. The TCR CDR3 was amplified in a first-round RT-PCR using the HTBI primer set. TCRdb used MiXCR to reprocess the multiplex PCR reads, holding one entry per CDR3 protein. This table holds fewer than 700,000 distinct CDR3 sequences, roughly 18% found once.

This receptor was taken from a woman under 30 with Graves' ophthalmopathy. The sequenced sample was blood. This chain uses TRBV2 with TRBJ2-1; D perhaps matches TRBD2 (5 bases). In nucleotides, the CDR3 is TGTGCCAGCATGAGCGGACCTTTGAATGAGCAGTTCTTC. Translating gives CASMSGPLNEQFF.